This T cell receptor beta chain appears in the sequencing data of a study of blood T cell repertoires in COVID-19. TCRdb's copy holds only in-frame clones and misses some; the assay was immunoSEQ multiplex PCR. This table has about 440,000 clones, approximately 90% appearing once. This CDR3 region has 15 residues. From germline, CDR1 is LNHDA and CDR2 SQIVND (reference sequence). The junction had 10 bases not matched to a gene; V was cut back by 5 bases and J by 4 bases. Sequences were obtained from peripheral blood. The V gene is TRBV19, the J gene TRBJ1-1; 7 bases are shared with TRBD1. This TCR was recovered from a woman between 45 and 65 years old with COVID-19, enrolled during active disease. The CDR3 loop reads CASSLGDSGGTEAFF. The CDR3 nucleotides read TGTGCCAGTAGTCTAGGGGACAGCGGCGGCACTGAAGCTTTCTTT.